These T cell receptor beta chains were read from a single sample in a study of blood T cells in healthy people across ages. In TCRdb, the 5' RACE reads were re-called with MiXCR into one record per CDR3 protein. The table lists 540,000 or so distinct CDR3 sequences, less than 25% of them singletons, with around 10% in the top ten. The sample was also linked to a second study, of T cells of mothers and their children.

Source material: blood. The receptors shown here come from a boy younger than 18 in good health. The CDR3 runs from the conserved cysteine through the conserved F or W. Each record gives: CDR3 protein, CDR3 DNA, clone size, J gene, D gene, V gene. D genes are given only for firm matches. Size is omitted from some rows. Given values are once, few, many or a class for expanded clones.

cdr3_aa: CASSEGTSGGATHPGELFF; cdr3_nt: TGTGCCAGCAGTGAAGGGACTAGCGGGGGGGCCACGCACCCCGGGGAGCTGTTTTTT; clone_size: few; j_call: TRBJ2-2; d_call: TRBD2; v_call: TRBV9
cdr3_aa: CASRTWEKLFF; cdr3_nt: TGTGCCAGCAGGACGTGGGAAAAACTGTTTTTT; clone_size: .; j_call: TRBJ1-4; d_call: .; v_call: TRBV2
cdr3_aa: CASSRYRGGRATDTQYF; cdr3_nt: TGTGCCAGCAGCCGTTACAGGGGCGGGAGGGCCACAGATACGCAGTATTTT; clone_size: .; j_call: TRBJ2-3; d_call: TRBD2; v_call: TRBV7-8
cdr3_aa: CASSRRLAGNTGELFF; cdr3_nt: TGTGCCAGCAGCCGCAGGTTGGCAGGGAACACCGGGGAGCTGTTTTTT; clone_size: few; j_call: TRBJ2-2; d_call: .; v_call: TRBV7-9
cdr3_aa: CAGNPSGESDTQYF; cdr3_nt: TGTGCCGGCAACCCCTCGGGCGAGTCAGATACGCAGTATTTT; clone_size: .; j_call: TRBJ2-3; d_call: .; v_call: TRBV12-3/TRBV12-4
cdr3_aa: CASSYGRVIYNEQFF; cdr3_nt: TGTGCCAGCAGTTATGGGCGGGTCATCTACAATGAGCAGTTCTTC; clone_size: few; j_call: TRBJ2-1; d_call: .; v_call: TRBV6-2/TRBV6-3
cdr3_aa: CASSQDRVLAGDNEQFF; cdr3_nt: TGTGCCAGCAGCCAAGATCGGGTCCTAGCGGGAGACAATGAGCAGTTCTTC; clone_size: .; j_call: TRBJ2-1; d_call: TRBD2; v_call: TRBV4-2
cdr3_aa: CASSQPRTEQFF; cdr3_nt: TGTGCCAGCAGCCAACCAAGGACTGAGCAGTTCTTC; clone_size: few; j_call: TRBJ2-1; d_call: .; v_call: TRBV9
cdr3_aa: CASSFGETGDYTDTQYF; cdr3_nt: TGTGCCAGCAGTTTCGGGGAAACTGGGGACTACACAGATACGCAGTATTTT; clone_size: .; j_call: TRBJ2-3; d_call: TRBD2; v_call: TRBV12-3/TRBV12-4
cdr3_aa: CASSSTGTLGEDGYTF; cdr3_nt: TGCGCCAGCAGCTCGACCGGGACCCTCGGAGAGGATGGCTACACCTTC; clone_size: .; j_call: TRBJ1-2; d_call: .; v_call: TRBV5-1
cdr3_aa: CASSAGQPLHF; cdr3_nt: TGTGCCAGCAGCGCGGGACAGCCCCTCCACTTT; clone_size: .; j_call: TRBJ1-6; d_call: TRBD1; v_call: TRBV7-9
cdr3_aa: CASSSSGAREKLFF; cdr3_nt: TGTGCCAGCAGTTCCTCGGGGGCGCGGGAAAAACTGTTTTTT; clone_size: .; j_call: TRBJ1-4; d_call: .; v_call: TRBV27
cdr3_aa: CSARDPKGSGGTNEQFF; cdr3_nt: TGCAGTGCTAGAGACCCAAAAGGAAGCGGGGGAACCAATGAGCAGTTCTTC; clone_size: few; j_call: TRBJ2-1; d_call: TRBD2; v_call: TRBV20-1
cdr3_aa: CSVERGGSSYEQYF; cdr3_nt: TGCAGCGTTGAGAGAGGTGGCAGCTCCTACGAGCAGTACTTC; clone_size: few; j_call: TRBJ2-7; d_call: .; v_call: TRBV29-1
cdr3_aa: CASITNRWPYEQYF; cdr3_nt: TGTGCCAGCATCACAAATCGGTGGCCCTACGAGCAGTACTTC; clone_size: few; j_call: TRBJ2-7; d_call: .; v_call: TRBV7-9
cdr3_aa: CASRSRGNGQPQHF; cdr3_nt: TGTGCCAGCAGGAGTCGAGGGAACGGTCAGCCCCAGCATTTT; clone_size: .; j_call: TRBJ1-5; d_call: .; v_call: TRBV6-5
cdr3_aa: CASKGEYSGANVLTF; cdr3_nt: TGTGCCAGCAAGGGGGAATACTCTGGGGCCAACGTCCTGACTTTC; clone_size: few; j_call: TRBJ2-6; d_call: .; v_call: TRBV27
cdr3_aa: CASNIGRVNSPLHF; cdr3_nt: TGTGCCAGCAACATCGGACGGGTTAATTCACCCCTCCACTTT; clone_size: .; j_call: TRBJ1-6; d_call: .; v_call: TRBV12-3/TRBV12-4
cdr3_aa: CSARDPGQGNSPLHF; cdr3_nt: TGCAGTGCTAGAGATCCGGGACAGGGCAATTCACCCCTCCACTTT; clone_size: .; j_call: TRBJ1-6; d_call: TRBD1; v_call: TRBV20-1